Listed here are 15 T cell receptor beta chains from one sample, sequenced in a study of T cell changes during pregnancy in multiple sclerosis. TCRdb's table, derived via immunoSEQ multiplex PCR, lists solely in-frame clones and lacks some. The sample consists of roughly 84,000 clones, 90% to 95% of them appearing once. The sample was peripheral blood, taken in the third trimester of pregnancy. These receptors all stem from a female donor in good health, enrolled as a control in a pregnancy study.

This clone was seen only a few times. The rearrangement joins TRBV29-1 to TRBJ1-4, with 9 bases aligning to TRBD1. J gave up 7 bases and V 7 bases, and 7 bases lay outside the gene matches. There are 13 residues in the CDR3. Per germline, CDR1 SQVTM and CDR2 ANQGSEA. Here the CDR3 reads CSARTGVGEKLFF. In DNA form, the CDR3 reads TGCAGCGCTAGGACAGGGGTTGGTGAAAAACTGTTTTTT. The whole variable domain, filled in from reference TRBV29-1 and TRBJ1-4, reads SAVISQKPSRDICQRGTSLTIQCQVDSQVTMMFWYRQQPGQSLTLIATANQGSEATYESGFVIDKFPISRPNLTFSTLTVSNMSPEDSSIYLCSARTGVGEKLFFGSGTQLSVL.

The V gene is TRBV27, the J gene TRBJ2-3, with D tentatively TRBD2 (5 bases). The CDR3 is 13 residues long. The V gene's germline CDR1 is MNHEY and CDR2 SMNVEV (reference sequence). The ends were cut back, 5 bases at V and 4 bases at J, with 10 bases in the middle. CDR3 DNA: TGTGCCAGCAGTCCAAAACTAGCAGATACGCAGTATTTT. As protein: CASSPKLADTQYF.

CDR3 region: CASSQRQGGEEKLFF. The CDR3 DNA sequence: TGTGCCAGCAGTCAAAGACAGGGAGGAGAGGAAAAACTGTTTTTT. The V gene is TRBV27, the J gene TRBJ1-4, with 7 bases lining up with TRBD1. V lost 5 bases, J lost 8 bases, and 11 bases stayed unmatched. This CDR3 region has 15 residues. Germline V gene data show CDR1 as MNHEY and CDR2 as SMNVEV (reference sequence).

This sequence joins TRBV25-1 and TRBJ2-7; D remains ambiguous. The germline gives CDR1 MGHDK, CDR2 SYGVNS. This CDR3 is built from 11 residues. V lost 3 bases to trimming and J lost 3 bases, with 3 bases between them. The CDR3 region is CASSDYYEQYF. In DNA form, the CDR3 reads TGTGCCAGCAGTGACTACTACGAGCAGTACTTC.

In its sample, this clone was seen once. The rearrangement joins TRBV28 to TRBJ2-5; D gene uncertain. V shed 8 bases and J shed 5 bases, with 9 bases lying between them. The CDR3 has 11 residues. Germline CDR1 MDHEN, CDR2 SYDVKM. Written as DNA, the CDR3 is TGTGCCAGCCTTAGAGGCGAGACCCAGTACTTC. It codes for CASLRGETQYF. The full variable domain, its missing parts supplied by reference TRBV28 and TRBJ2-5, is DVKVTQSSRYLVKRTGEKVFLECVQDMDHENMFWYRQDPGLGLRLIYFSYDVKMKEKGDIPEGYSVSREKKERFSLILESASTNQTSMYLCASLRGETQYFGPGTRLLVL.

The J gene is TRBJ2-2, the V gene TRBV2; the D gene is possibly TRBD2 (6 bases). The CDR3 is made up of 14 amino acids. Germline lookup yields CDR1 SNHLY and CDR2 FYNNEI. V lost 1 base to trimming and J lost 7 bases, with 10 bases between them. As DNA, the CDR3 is TGTGCCAGCAGTGAAGTCCGGGGGAGCGGGGAGCTGTTTTTT. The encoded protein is CASSEVRGSGELFF.

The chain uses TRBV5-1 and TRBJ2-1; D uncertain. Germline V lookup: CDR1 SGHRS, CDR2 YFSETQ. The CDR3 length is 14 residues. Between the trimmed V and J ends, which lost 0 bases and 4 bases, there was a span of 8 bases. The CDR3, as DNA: TGCGCCAGCAGCTTGGGTCCCCATTACAATGAGCAGTTCTTC. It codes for CASSLGPHYNEQFF.

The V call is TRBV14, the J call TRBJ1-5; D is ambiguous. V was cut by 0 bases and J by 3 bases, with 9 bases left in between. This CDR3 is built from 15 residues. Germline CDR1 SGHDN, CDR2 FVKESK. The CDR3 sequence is CASSQDKPTNQPQHF. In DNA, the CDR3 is TGTGCCAGCAGCCAAGATAAGCCCACCAATCAGCCCCAGCATTTT.

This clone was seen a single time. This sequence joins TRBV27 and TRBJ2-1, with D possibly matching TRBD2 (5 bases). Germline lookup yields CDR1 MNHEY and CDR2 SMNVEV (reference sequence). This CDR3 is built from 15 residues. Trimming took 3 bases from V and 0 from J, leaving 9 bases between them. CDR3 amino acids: CASSLPGSSYNEQFF. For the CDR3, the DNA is TGTGCCAGCAGTTTGCCGGGGAGCTCCTACAATGAGCAGTTCTTC.

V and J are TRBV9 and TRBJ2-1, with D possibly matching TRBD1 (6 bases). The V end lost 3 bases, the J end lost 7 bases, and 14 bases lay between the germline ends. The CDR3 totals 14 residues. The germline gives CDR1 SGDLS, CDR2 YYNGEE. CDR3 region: CASSDLQGRNEQFF. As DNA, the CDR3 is TGTGCCAGCAGCGATCTACAGGGAAGGAATGAGCAGTTCTTC. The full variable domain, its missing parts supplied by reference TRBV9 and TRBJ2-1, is DSGVTQTPKHLITATGQRVTLRCSPRSGDLSVYWYQQSLDQGLQFLIQYYNGEERAKGNILERFSAQQFPDLHSELNLSSLELGDSALYFCASSDLQGRNEQFFGPGTRLTVL.

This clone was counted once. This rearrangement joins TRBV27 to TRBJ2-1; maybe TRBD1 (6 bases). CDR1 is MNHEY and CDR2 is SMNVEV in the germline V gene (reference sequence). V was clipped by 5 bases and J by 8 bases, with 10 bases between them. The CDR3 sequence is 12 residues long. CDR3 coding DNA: TGTGCCAGCAGTGAACAGGGCGATGAGCAGTTCTTC. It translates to CASSEQGDEQFF.

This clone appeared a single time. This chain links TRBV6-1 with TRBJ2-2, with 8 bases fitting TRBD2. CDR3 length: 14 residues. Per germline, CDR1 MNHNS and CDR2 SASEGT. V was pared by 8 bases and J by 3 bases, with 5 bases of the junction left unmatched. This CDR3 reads CASAREGHTGELFF. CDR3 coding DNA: TGTGCCAGCGCTCGGGAGGGCCACACCGGGGAGCTGTTTTTT.

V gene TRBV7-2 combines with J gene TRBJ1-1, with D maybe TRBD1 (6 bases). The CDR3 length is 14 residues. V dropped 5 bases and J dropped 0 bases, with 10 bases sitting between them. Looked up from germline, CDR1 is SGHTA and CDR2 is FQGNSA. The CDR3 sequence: CASSQGQLNTEAFF. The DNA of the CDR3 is TGTGCCAGCAGCCAGGGGCAGTTGAACACTGAAGCTTTCTTT.

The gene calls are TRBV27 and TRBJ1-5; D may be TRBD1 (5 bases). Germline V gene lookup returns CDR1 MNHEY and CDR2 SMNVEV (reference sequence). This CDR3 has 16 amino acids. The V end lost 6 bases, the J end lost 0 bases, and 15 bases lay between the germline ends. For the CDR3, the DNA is TGTGCCAGCAGCTTCGGACCGACAGATAGCAATCAGCCCCAGCATTTT. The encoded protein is CASSFGPTDSNQPQHF.

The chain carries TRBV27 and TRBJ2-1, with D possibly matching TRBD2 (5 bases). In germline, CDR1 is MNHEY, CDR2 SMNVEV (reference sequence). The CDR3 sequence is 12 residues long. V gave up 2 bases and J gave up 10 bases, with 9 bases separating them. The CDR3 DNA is TGTGCCAGCAGTTTAGGGCGGGCAGAGCAGTTCTTC. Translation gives CASSLGRAEQFF.